Below, 21 T cell receptor beta chains from the same sample are listed, as sequenced in a study of blood T cells in healthy people across ages. A second about 6 to 11 cycle PCR used barcoded and J-beta primers. A single record per CDR3 protein comes from TCRdb applying MiXCR to the 5' RACE reads. The repertoire includes 800,000 to 950,000 distinct CDR3 sequences, about 36% of them detected once, and approximately 12% sits in the top ten. Sequences were obtained from blood. Receptor source: a man between 18 and 35 years old in good health.

In this sample, this clonotype turned up a few times. This rearrangement joins TRBV6-5 to TRBJ2-1; 7 positions match TRBD1. Germline V lookup: CDR1 MNHEY, CDR2 SVGAGI. V lost 8 bases, J lost 5 bases, and 12 bases stayed unmatched. The CDR3 extends over 15 amino acids. The CDR3 sequence is CASAEQGFSNNEQFF. CDR3 bases: TGTGCCAGCGCCGAACAGGGGTTTTCCAACAATGAGCAGTTCTTC.

This chain links TRBV4-2 with TRBJ2-2, with TRBD1 as a possible D gene (5 bases). The V gene lost 4 bases and the J gene lost 2 bases, with 14 bases spanning the gap. CDR1 is LGHNA, CDR2 YNFKEQ, per germline. The CDR3 totals 16 residues. The CDR3 sequence: CASSPQGWGNTGELFF. CDR3 nucleotide sequence: TGTGCCAGCAGCCCGCAGGGATGGGGAAACACCGGGGAGCTGTTTTTT.

The table lists this clonotype with a few counts. The chain employs TRBV7-6 and TRBJ2-3, with 11 positions matching TRBD2. Trimming cost V 1 base and J 6 bases; bases outside gene matches: 15. CDR1 and CDR2 from the germline V gene are SGHVS and FNYEAQ. The CDR3 extends over 19 amino acids. DNA of the CDR3: TGTGCCAGCAGCTTAGGAGATTTTTGGACTAGCGGGCCGGGCGATACGCAGTATTTT. It encodes CASSLGDFWTSGPGDTQYF.

This clonotype occurred many times. The chain carries TRBV3-1 and TRBJ2-3, with no clear D. This CDR3 comprises 13 residues. Between the trimmed V and J ends, which lost 7 bases and 5 bases, there was a span of 13 bases. The germline CDR1 and CDR2 sequences are LGHDT and YNNKEL (reference sequence). The CDR3 nucleotides read TGTGCCAGCACCCTCGTAGACGGAGATACGCAGTATTTT. Translating it yields CASTLVDGDTQYF.

The chain employs TRBV20-1 and TRBJ2-3, with 13 bases fitting TRBD2. Germline V gene sequence: CDR1 DFQATT, CDR2 SNEGSKA (reference sequence). The CDR3 spans 15 residues. V dropped 3 bases and J dropped 5; count of bases not matched to a gene: 5. The CDR3 DNA is TGCAGTGCTAGGTCCGGGACTAGCGGGAAAGATACGCAGTATTTT. It is translated as CSARSGTSGKDTQYF.

The chain links TRBV27 to TRBJ1-1; D not resolved. Germline loops: CDR1 MNHEY, CDR2 SMNVEV (reference sequence). This CDR3 is built from 13 residues. Trimming shortened V by 1 base and J by 1 base, and 4 bases separated the two germline ends. This chain's CDR3 is CASSLLWNTEAFF. The CDR3 nucleotides read TGTGCCAGCAGTTTATTATGGAACACTGAAGCTTTCTTT.

The chain has TRBV4-3 and TRBJ2-7, with 7 bases matching TRBD1. Per germline, CDR1 LGHNA and CDR2 YSLEER. The CDR3 has 15 residues. V was clipped by 0 bases and J by 2 bases; unmatched bases: 4. The CDR3 DNA reads TGCGCCAGCAGCCAAGATCTAGGACAGGCCTACGAGCAGTACTTC. It specifies CASSQDLGQAYEQYF.

This rearrangement joins TRBV24-1 to TRBJ2-7, with 9 bases identical to TRBD1. Unmatched junction bases numbered 19, after V lost 5 bases and J lost 0 bases. This CDR3 region has 20 residues. Germline V CDR1 and CDR2: KGHDR, SFDVKD. The CDR3 is CATSVICRDRVFRGSYEQYF. The DNA of the CDR3 is TGTGCCACCAGTGTTATTTGTAGGGACAGGGTTTTCCGAGGCTCCTACGAGCAGTACTTC.

A few counts support this clonotype. The chain recombines TRBV27 with TRBJ1-6, with 7 bases aligning to TRBD1. Per germline, CDR1 MNHEY and CDR2 SMNVEV (reference sequence). The J segment lost 7 bases and the V segment lost 7 bases, leaving 10 bases of the junction unmatched. The CDR3 spans 15 residues. The CDR3: CASNNRGRPNSPLHF. DNA of the CDR3: TGTGCCAGCAATAACAGGGGCCGACCCAATTCACCCCTCCACTTT.

This clonotype was seen repeatedly, ten times or more. The V call is TRBV3-1, the J call TRBJ2-7, with D uncertain. The V gene lost 3 bases and the J gene lost 4 bases, with 7 bases spanning the gap. This CDR3 contains 12 residues. Germline values: CDR1 LGHDT, CDR2 YNNKEL (reference sequence). DNA of the CDR3: TGTGCCAGCAGCCAGGAAATTTACGAGCAGTACTTC. It specifies CASSQEIYEQYF.

The chain combines TRBV6-1 with TRBJ2-7; D remains unclear. Trimming removed 6 bases from V and 3 bases from J, with 9 bases in between. CDR1 is MNHNS, CDR2 SASEGT, per germline. The CDR3 loop spans 12 amino acids. As DNA, the CDR3 is TGTGCCAGCAGGCGCCCTCTCTACGAGCAGTACTTC. Its protein is CASRRPLYEQYF.

In regard to this clonotype: At one end the junction does not follow the germline gene, possibly because of a read error. The chain employs TRBV27 and TRBJ1-6; D might be TRBD1 (6 bases). The germline V gene encodes CDR1 MNHEY and CDR2 SMNVEV (reference sequence). There are 13 residues in the CDR3. This CDR3 is CATSTGLGSPVHF. CDR3 coding DNA: TGTGCCACCTCAACAGGGTTGGGCTCACCCGTCCACTTT.

The chain employs TRBV12-3 or TRBV12-4 and TRBJ1-1, with D perhaps matching TRBD1 (5 bases). The V gene lost 7 bases and the J gene lost 4 bases, with 22 bases spanning the gap. The CDR3 consists of 16 residues. CDR3 in DNA: TGTGCCAGCACCCCCGACAGCTCGGGGGTTGGCACTGAAGCTTTCTTT. Encoded protein: CASTPDSSGVGTEAFF.

The J gene is TRBJ2-1, the V gene TRBV4-2; the match to TRBD2 covers 8 bases. This CDR3 is built from 14 residues. CDR1 is LGHNA and CDR2 is YNFKEQ in the germline V gene. Trimming removed 4 bases from V and 12 bases from J; junction bases left unmatched: 11. The CDR3 reads CASSPAGVRSGQFF. CDR3 sequence (DNA): TGTGCCAGCAGCCCAGCGGGAGTAAGGAGTGGGCAGTTCTTC.

Many counts were recorded for this clonotype. The chain is built from TRBV10-3 and TRBJ1-2, with 8 bases aligning to TRBD1. V lost 7 bases to trimming and J lost 3 bases; unmatched junction nucleotides: 4. This CDR3 spans 13 amino acids. Per the germline V gene, CDR1 is ENHRY and CDR2 is SYGVKD. DNA for the CDR3: TGTGCCATCACCTCGACAGGGGACTATGGCTACACCTTC. The encoded protein is CAITSTGDYGYTF.

The chain links TRBV6-4 to TRBJ2-5; D gene unclear. V was pared by 3 bases and J by 11 bases, with 16 bases between. Per the germline V gene, CDR1 is MRHNA and CDR2 is SNTAGT. CDR3 size: 13 residues. The CDR3 DNA reads as TGTGCCAGCAGTGAAGGAGAAAACAATGAGCAGTACTTC. Translated, it gives CASSEGENNEQYF.

This chain connects TRBV20-1 to TRBJ1-2, with 11 bases fitting TRBD1. Germline-derived CDR1 and CDR2 are DFQATT and SNEGSKA (reference sequence). This CDR3 is built from 12 residues. CDR3 bases: TGCATCAGGACAGGGGGCAACTATGGCTACACCTTC. Its protein is CIRTGGNYGYTF.

This clonotype occurred a few times. The chain combines TRBV7-2 with TRBJ2-1; 7 bases fit TRBD2. The germline V gene has CDR1 SGHTA and CDR2 FQGNSA. The CDR3 spans 16 residues. J lost 3 bases, V lost 1 base, and 6 bases had no gene match. CDR3: CASSLGWLADYNEQFF. As DNA, the CDR3 is TGTGCCAGCAGCTTAGGCTGGCTAGCGGACTACAATGAGCAGTTCTTC.

This sequence joins TRBV19 and TRBJ1-6, with a possible D match to TRBD1 (6 bases). The CDR3 sequence is 15 residues long. V was shortened by 3 bases and J by 9 bases, with 15 bases between the two germline ends. Per the germline V gene, CDR1 is LNHDA and CDR2 is SQIVND (reference sequence). CDR3 nucleotide sequence: TGTGCCAGTAGTATCAGCGGACAGAGCCGTTCACCCCTCCACTTT. This encodes CASSISGQSRSPLHF.

This clonotype came up a few times. This chain joins TRBV14 and TRBJ2-3; TRBD2 might be the D (6 bases). CDR3 length equals 13 residues. Germline V gene data show CDR1 as SGHDN and CDR2 as FVKESK. V was pared by 4 bases and J by 4 bases, with 9 bases between. The CDR3 DNA is TGTGCCAGCAGCCCGGGGGTTCCAGATACGCAGTATTTT. It specifies CASSPGVPDTQYF.

Note on this clonotype: A much more abundant neighbour one base away suggests this may be a read error. The rearrangement links TRBV2 to TRBJ2-1, with a tentative D call TRBD1 (6 bases). The J call is uncertain, as TRBJ2-7 better fits the DNA end. The germline CDR1 and CDR2 sequences are SNHLY and FYNNEI. The CDR3 runs 11 residues. CDR3 sequence (DNA): TGTGCCAGCAGTGGGGACAATGAGCAGTACTTC. It codes for CASSGDNEQYF.